The 5 T cell receptor beta chains listed next were all sequenced from one sample in a study of T cell responses to AZD1222 COVID-19 vaccine. The data were produced by immunoSEQ multiplex PCR, yet TCRdb's version contains in-frame clones alone and is incomplete. Of tens of thousands of clones listed, approximately 89% are singletons. The specimen was peripheral blood, collected 28 days after the second AZD1222 dose. The source of these receptors is an adult who received the AZD1222 COVID-19 vaccine.

This clone was seen a few times. V is TRBV6-2 or TRBV6-3 and J is TRBJ1-2; D remains ambiguous. Germline V gene sequence: CDR1 MNHEY, CDR2 SVGEGT. With 0 bases removed from V and 0 bases from J, the gap between germline ends came to 14 bases. The CDR3 is made up of 17 amino acids. The CDR3 DNA sequence: TGTGCCAGCAGTTACTCTATAGATACACCGACTAACTATGGCTACACCTTC. Its protein is CASSYSIDTPTNYGYTF.

In DNA form, the CDR3 reads TGCACCCTTAGGGGGCCCTCTAGGTCGCAGGGCAACATTCAGTACTTC. Its protein product is CTLRGPSRSQGNIQYF. This sequence joins TRBV29-1 and TRBJ2-4, with 7 bases that match TRBD1. This CDR3 comprises 16 residues. Germline V gene data show CDR1 as SQVTM and CDR2 as ANQGSEA.

This chain uses TRBV30 with TRBJ2-7, with D perhaps TRBD1 (5 bases). Trimming took 2 bases from V and 4 from J, leaving 6 bases between them. The V gene's germline CDR1 is GTSNPN and CDR2 SVGIG (reference sequence). The CDR3 contains 11 residues. CDR3 in DNA: TGTGCCTGGAGTAGGGGTTACGAGCAGTACGTC. Its translation: CAWSRGYEQYV.

This clone has more than one count but fewer than ten. This rearrangement joins TRBV6-5 to TRBJ1-3; 9 bases match TRBD1. Unmatched junction bases numbered 6, after V lost 6 bases and J lost 3 bases. Germline CDR1 MNHEY, CDR2 SVGAGI. CDR3 size: 15 residues. The CDR3 DNA is TGTGCCAGCAGCCCCGGGACAGGGTTTGGAAACACCATATATTTT. This codes for CASSPGTGFGNTIYF.

V is TRBV19 and J is TRBJ1-6, with TRBD1 matching 7 bases. This CDR3 contains 17 residues. J gave up 6 bases and V 3 bases, and 11 bases lay outside the gene matches. Looked up from germline, CDR1 is LNHDA and CDR2 is SQIVND (reference sequence). The CDR3 region is CASSIPLGGGRNSPLHF. The CDR3 coding sequence is TGTGCCAGTAGTATCCCGTTGGGAGGGGGCCGTAATTCACCCCTCCACTTT.